Listed below are T cell receptor beta chains from one sample, sequenced in a study of regulatory T cells in long-lasting Graves disease. TCRdb re-called the multiplex PCR reads through MiXCR, storing one row per CDR3 protein. Of 350,000 to 450,000 distinct CDR3 sequences in the sample, 16% are singletons; the top ten hold roughly 30%. A further study also used this sample, focusing on T cells in Graves' hyperthyroidism and ophthalmopathy.

Sequencing was performed on peripheral blood mononuclear cells (PBMCs), taken at new diagnosis, from a patient treated with antithyroid drugs. All receptors come from a middle-aged man with Graves disease. CDR3s include the opening cysteine and the closing phenylalanine or tryptophan. Each record gives: J gene, D gene, clone size, V gene, CDR3 protein, CDR3 DNA. A D gene is named only where the DNA matches it firmly. Part of the rows lack a size; the others show once, few, many or a class for expanded clones.

J: TRBJ2-6; D: NA; size: few; V: TRBV15; CDR3: CATSLQVTAGANVLTF; DNA: TGTGCCACCAGCCTTCAGGTTACTGCTGGGGCCAACGTCCTGACTTTC
J: TRBJ2-1; D: NA; size: NA; V: TRBV7-8; CDR3: CASSLFGEYNEQFF; DNA: TGTGCCAGCAGCTTATTCGGGGAGTACAATGAGCAGTTCTTC
J: TRBJ2-7; D: NA; size: many; V: TRBV5-1; CDR3: CASSLGGTISYEQYF; DNA: TGCGCCAGCAGCTTGGGGGGGACCATTTCCTACGAGCAGTACTTC
J: TRBJ2-3; D: NA; size: many; V: TRBV7-9; CDR3: CASTSTDTQYF; DNA: TGTGCCAGCACCTCTACAGATACGCAGTATTTT
J: TRBJ2-1; D: NA; size: many; V: TRBV18; CDR3: CASSPPAGRNYNEQFF; DNA: TGTGCCAGCTCACCACCCGCGGGACGGAATTACAATGAGCAGTTCTTC
J: TRBJ1-5; D: NA; size: many; V: TRBV28; CDR3: CASIGGKILINQPQHF; DNA: TGTGCCAGCATAGGGGGGAAAATCCTCATCAATCAGCCCCAGCATTTT
J: TRBJ2-7; D: NA; size: few; V: TRBV4-1; CDR3: CASSQERPMDEQYF; DNA: TGCGCCAGCAGCCAAGAGAGGCCTATGGACGAGCAGTACTTC
J: TRBJ1-1; D: TRBD1; size: many; V: TRBV28; CDR3: CASSFGGTGPVGTEAFF; DNA: TGTGCCAGCAGTTTTGGGGGGACAGGGCCGGTCGGCACTGAAGCTTTCTTT
J: TRBJ1-6; D: NA; size: once; V: TRBV7-2; CDR3: CASSLVGNYNSPLHF; DNA: TGTGCCAGCAGCTTAGTGGGGAACTATAATTCACCCCTCCACTTT
J: TRBJ1-1; D: NA; size: many; V: TRBV11-3; CDR3: CASRLRGENTEAFF; DNA: TGTGCCAGCAGGCTGCGGGGAGAGAACACTGAAGCTTTCTTT
J: TRBJ1-3; D: NA; size: few; V: TRBV9; CDR3: CASSVAVVAPGRSSGNTIYF; DNA: TGTGCCAGCAGCGTAGCAGTAGTAGCCCCCGGCAGAAGCTCTGGAAACACCATATATTTT
J: TRBJ2-7; D: NA; size: hyperexpanded; V: TRBV28; CDR3: CAITPGQPPYEQYF; DNA: TGTGCCATTACACCGGGACAACCGCCCTACGAGCAGTACTTC
J: TRBJ2-2; D: NA; size: many; V: TRBV4-3; CDR3: CASSQAENRFAGELFF; DNA: TGCGCCAGCAGCCAAGCCGAAAACAGGTTTGCCGGGGAGCTGTTTTTT
J: TRBJ1-5; D: NA; size: many; V: TRBV27; CDR3: CASSSQGQPQHF; DNA: TGTGCCAGCAGTTCACAGGGCCAGCCCCAGCATTTT
J: TRBJ2-3; D: TRBD2; size: many; V: TRBV5-1; CDR3: CASSFGLAGGADTQYF; DNA: TGCGCCAGCAGCTTCGGTCTAGCGGGGGGTGCAGATACGCAGTATTTT
J: TRBJ2-3; D: NA; size: NA; V: TRBV6-2/TRBV6-3; CDR3: CASRVLSADTQYF; DNA: TGTGCCAGCAGAGTATTAAGCGCAGATACGCAGTATTTT
J: TRBJ1-1; D: NA; size: many; V: TRBV29-1; CDR3: CSVGEGAGTEAFF; DNA: TGCAGCGTTGGGGAGGGAGCTGGTACTGAAGCTTTCTTT
J: TRBJ2-7; D: NA; size: few; V: TRBV4-1; CDR3: CASSQPGHYEQYF; DNA: TGCGCCAGCAGCCAACCGGGCCACTACGAGCAGTACTTC
J: TRBJ1-5; D: NA; size: many; V: TRBV28; CDR3: CASTTDPRRFFSNQPQHF; DNA: TGTGCCAGCACCACGGACCCCCGACGGTTCTTTAGCAATCAGCCCCAGCATTTT
J: TRBJ2-1; D: NA; size: many; V: TRBV5-1; CDR3: CASSQTTDNEQFF; DNA: TGCGCCAGCAGCCAGACAACGGACAATGAGCAGTTCTTC
J: TRBJ2-7; D: TRBD2; size: few; V: TRBV7-2; CDR3: CASSLAGLTAYEQYF; DNA: TGTGCCAGCAGCTTAGCGGGACTAACGGCCTACGAGCAGTACTTC
J: TRBJ1-2; D: TRBD1; size: NA; V: TRBV28; CDR3: CASSSDRGGYTF; DNA: TGTGCCAGCAGTTCCGACAGGGGAGGCTACACCTTC
J: TRBJ1-5; D: TRBD1; size: NA; V: TRBV7-2; CDR3: CASSLVRTGGQPQHF; DNA: TGTGCCAGCAGCTTAGTTCGAACAGGGGGTCAGCCCCAGCATTTT
J: TRBJ2-5; D: NA; size: NA; V: TRBV10-2; CDR3: CASRDTSRTQYF; DNA: TGCGCCAGCAGGGACACCTCCAGGACCCAGTACTTC
J: TRBJ2-7; D: NA; size: NA; V: TRBV7-3; CDR3: CASSSRPGLEQYF; DNA: TGTGCCAGCAGCTCCCGGCCTGGGCTCGAGCAGTACTTC
J: TRBJ2-3; D: NA; size: many; V: TRBV4-1; CDR3: CASSIAASDGGSTDTQYF; DNA: TGCGCCAGCAGCATAGCAGCATCGGACGGTGGTAGCACAGATACGCAGTATTTT
J: TRBJ2-3; D: NA; size: few; V: TRBV20-1; CDR3: CSARGQLSTDTQYF; DNA: TGCAGTGCTAGAGGACAGCTCAGCACAGATACGCAGTATTTT
J: TRBJ2-6; D: NA; size: NA; V: TRBV24-1; CDR3: CATSPGGSANVLTF; DNA: TGTGCCACCAGTCCAGGGGGGTCGGCCAACGTCCTGACTTTC
J: TRBJ2-7; D: TRBD1; size: many; V: TRBV25-1; CDR3: CASSGTGMLNEQYF; DNA: TGTGCCAGCAGCGGGACAGGGATGTTAAACGAGCAGTACTTC
J: TRBJ1-5; D: TRBD1; size: many; V: TRBV6-1; CDR3: CASSGPDRIYQHF; DNA: TGTGCCAGCAGTGGCCCGGACAGGATTTATCAGCATTTT
J: TRBJ1-1; D: NA; size: many; V: TRBV5-1; CDR3: CASSPQTVNTEAFF; DNA: TGCGCCAGCAGCCCACAAACAGTGAACACTGAAGCTTTCTTT
J: TRBJ2-5; D: NA; size: few; V: TRBV11-2; CDR3: CASSLRGRKGQETQYF; DNA: TGTGCCAGCAGCTTGCGGGGAAGAAAGGGGCAAGAGACCCAGTACTTC
J: TRBJ2-1; D: TRBD2; size: few; V: TRBV19; CDR3: CASSILAGTYNEQFF; DNA: TGTGCCAGTAGCATACTAGCGGGAACCTACAATGAGCAGTTCTTC
J: TRBJ2-1; D: NA; size: many; V: TRBV20-1; CDR3: CSASGANEQFF; DNA: TGCAGTGCTAGCGGGGCCAATGAGCAGTTCTTC